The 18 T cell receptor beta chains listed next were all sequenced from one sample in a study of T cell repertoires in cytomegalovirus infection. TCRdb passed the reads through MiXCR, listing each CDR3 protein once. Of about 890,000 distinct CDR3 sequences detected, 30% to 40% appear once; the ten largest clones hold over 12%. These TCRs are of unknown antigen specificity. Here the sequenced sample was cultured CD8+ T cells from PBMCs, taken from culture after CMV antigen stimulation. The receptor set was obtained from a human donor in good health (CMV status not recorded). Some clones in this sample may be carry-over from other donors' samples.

In DNA form, the CDR3 reads TGTGCCAGCAGCTTAGGATCGGGCGGGGAGCTGTTTTTT. Translated: CASSLGSGGELFF. The V and J genes are TRBV11-3 and TRBJ2-2; D gene uncertain. V gave up 1 base and J gave up 7 bases, with 7 bases separating them. Germline V gives CDR1 SGHNT, CDR2 YENEEA. This CDR3 is built from 13 residues.

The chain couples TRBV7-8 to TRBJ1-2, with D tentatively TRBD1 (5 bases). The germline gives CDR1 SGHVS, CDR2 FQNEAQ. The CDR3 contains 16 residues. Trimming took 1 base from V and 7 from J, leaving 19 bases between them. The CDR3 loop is CASSLDKGRANPGYTF. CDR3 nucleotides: TGTGCCAGCAGCTTAGATAAGGGCAGGGCCAACCCTGGCTACACCTTC.

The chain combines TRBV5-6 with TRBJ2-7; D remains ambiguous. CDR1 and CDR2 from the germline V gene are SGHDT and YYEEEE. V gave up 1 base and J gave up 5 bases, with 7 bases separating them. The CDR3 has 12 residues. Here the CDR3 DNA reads TGTGCCAGCAGCTTGACCAAACACGAGCAGTACTTC. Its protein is CASSLTKHEQYF.

As DNA, the CDR3 is TGCGCCAGCAGCCATAATAGAGCAACTAATGAAAAACTGTTTTTT. It codes for CASSHNRATNEKLFF. The chain recombines TRBV4-1 with TRBJ1-4; D gene ambiguous. Germline CDR1 reads MGHRA; CDR2 reads YSYEKL. The CDR3 sequence is 15 residues long. Trimming pared 3 bases from V and 0 bases from J, leaving 8 bases between.

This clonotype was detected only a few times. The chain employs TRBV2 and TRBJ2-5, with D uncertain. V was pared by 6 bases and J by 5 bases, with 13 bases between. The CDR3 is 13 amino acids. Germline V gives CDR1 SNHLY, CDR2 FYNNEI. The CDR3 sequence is CASRTRLFETQYF. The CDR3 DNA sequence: TGTGCCAGCAGGACGCGGCTATTCGAGACCCAGTACTTC.

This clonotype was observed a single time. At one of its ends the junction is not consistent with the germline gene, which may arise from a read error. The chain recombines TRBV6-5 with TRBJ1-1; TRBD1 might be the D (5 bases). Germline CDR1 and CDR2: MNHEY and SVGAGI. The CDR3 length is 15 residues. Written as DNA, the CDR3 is TGTGCCAGCAGTTACGGGGCCTACCTTAACACTGAATCTTTCTTT. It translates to CASSYGAYLNTESFF.

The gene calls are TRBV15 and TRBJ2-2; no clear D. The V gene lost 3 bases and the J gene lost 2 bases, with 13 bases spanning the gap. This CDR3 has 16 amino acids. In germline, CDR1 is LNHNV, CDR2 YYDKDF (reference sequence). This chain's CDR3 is CATSRSLTTNTGELFF. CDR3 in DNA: TGTGCCACCAGCAGGAGCCTCACAACTAACACCGGGGAGCTGTTTTTT. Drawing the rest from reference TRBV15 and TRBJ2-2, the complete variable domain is DAMVIQNPRYQVTQFGKPVTLSCSQTLNHNVMYWYQQKSSQAPKLLFHYYDKDFNNEADTPDNFQSRRPNTSFCFLDIRSPGLGDTAMYLCATSRSLTTNTGELFFGEGSRLTVL.

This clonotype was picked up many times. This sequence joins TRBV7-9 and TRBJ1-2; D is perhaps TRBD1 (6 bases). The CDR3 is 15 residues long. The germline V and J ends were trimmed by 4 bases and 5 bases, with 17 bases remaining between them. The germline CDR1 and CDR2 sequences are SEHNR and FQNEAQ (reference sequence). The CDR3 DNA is TGTGCCAGCAGCTCCTCCGGACAGAGGATTTATGGCTACACCTTC. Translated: CASSSSGQRIYGYTF.

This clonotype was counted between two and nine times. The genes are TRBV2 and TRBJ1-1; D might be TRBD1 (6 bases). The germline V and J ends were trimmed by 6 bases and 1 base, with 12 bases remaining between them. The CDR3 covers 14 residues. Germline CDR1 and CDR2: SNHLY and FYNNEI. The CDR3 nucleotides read TGTGCCAGCAGGTACAGGGTTCCGAACACTGAAGCTTTCTTT. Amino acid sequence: CASRYRVPNTEAFF.

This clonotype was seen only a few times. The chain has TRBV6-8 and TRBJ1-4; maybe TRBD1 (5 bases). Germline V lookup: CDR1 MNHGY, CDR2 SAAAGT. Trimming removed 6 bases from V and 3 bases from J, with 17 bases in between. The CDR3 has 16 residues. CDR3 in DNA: TGTGCCAGCAGCCTGGGGGAGTGGGCAGCTAATGAAAAACTGTTTTTT. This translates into CASSLGEWAANEKLFF.

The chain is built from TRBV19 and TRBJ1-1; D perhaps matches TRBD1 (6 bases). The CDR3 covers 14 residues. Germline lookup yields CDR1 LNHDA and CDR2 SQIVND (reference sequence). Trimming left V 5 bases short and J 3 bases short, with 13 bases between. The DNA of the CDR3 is TGTGCCAGTAGTCTTCGGGGGCGGGACACTGAAGCTTTCTTT. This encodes CASSLRGRDTEAFF.

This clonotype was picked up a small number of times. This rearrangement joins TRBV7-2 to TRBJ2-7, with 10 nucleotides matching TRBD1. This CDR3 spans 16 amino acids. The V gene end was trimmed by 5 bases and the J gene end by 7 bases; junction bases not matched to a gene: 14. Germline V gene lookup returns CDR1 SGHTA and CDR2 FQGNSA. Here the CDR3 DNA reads TGTGCCAGCAGCCCAACGGACAGGGGGGCCCCTTGGGAGCAGTACTTC. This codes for CASSPTDRGAPWEQYF.

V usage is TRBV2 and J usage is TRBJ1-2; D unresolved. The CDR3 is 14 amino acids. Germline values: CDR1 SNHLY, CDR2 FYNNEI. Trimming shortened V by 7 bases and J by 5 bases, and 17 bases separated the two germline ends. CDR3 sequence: CASTSGESSYGYTF. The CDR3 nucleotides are TGTGCCAGCACCTCGGGTGAGAGCAGTTATGGCTACACCTTC. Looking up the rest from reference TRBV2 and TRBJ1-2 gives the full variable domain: EPEVTQTPSHQVTQMGQEVILRCVPISNHLYFYWYRQILGQKVEFLVSFYNNEISEKSEIFDDQFSVERPDGSNFTLKIRSTKLEDSAMYFCASTSGESSYGYTFGSGTRLTVV.

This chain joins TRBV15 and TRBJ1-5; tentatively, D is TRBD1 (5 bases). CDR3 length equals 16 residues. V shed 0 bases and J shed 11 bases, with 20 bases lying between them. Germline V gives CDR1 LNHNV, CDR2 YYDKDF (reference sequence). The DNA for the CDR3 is TGTGCCACCAGCAGAGATTGGGGACCCCTATCATCGACCCAGCATTTT. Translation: CATSRDWGPLSSTQHF.

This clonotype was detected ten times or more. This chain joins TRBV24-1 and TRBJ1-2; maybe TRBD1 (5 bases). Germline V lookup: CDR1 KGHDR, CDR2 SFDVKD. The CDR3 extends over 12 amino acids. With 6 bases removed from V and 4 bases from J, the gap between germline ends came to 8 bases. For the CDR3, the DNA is TGTGCCACCAGTTCTGGGGGCTATGGCTACACCTTC. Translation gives CATSSGGYGYTF.

The CDR3, as DNA: TGTGCCAGCAGTTATGTGCAAGGGGAACAGGGGCTTACTGTGGATACGCAGTATTTT. This translates into CASSYVQGEQGLTVDTQYF. The rearrangement links TRBV28 to TRBJ2-3, with 7 bases lining up with TRBD1. The CDR3 loop spans 19 amino acids. V lost 4 bases and J lost 6; bases outside the gene matches: 22. Germline CDR1 and CDR2: MDHEN and SYDVKM.

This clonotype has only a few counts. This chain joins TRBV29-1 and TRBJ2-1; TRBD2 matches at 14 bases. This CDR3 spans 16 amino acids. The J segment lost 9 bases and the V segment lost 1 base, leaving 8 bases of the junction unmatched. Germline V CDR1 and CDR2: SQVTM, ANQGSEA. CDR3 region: CSVEVPTSGGAGEQFF. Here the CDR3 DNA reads TGCAGCGTTGAAGTCCCGACTAGCGGGGGGGCCGGTGAGCAGTTCTTC.

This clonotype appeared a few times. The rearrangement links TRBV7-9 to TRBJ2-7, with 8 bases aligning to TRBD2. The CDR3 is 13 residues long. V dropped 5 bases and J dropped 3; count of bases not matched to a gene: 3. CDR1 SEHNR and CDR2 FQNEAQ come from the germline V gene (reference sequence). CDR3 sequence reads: CASSTSGNYEQYV. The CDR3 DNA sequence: TGTGCCAGCAGCACTAGCGGTAACTACGAGCAGTACGTC.